This paragraph reports one TCR beta chain. Its specificity is not known. The V gene end was trimmed by 4 bases and the J gene end by 6 bases; junction bases not matched to a gene: 10. CDR3 length equals 17 residues. Germline lookup yields CDR1 KGHSH and CDR2 LQKENI. These data originate in a study of T cells in pancreatic ductal adenocarcinoma. The study's findings and limits: The resected cohort was biased toward the minority with early-stage disease. Comparisons of tumor and blood clonality may show falsely lower tumor diversity. Mean clonality was about 0.11 in tumors and about 0.079 in blood, not significantly different. Blood had more productive templates and 6 to 9-fold more unique clonotypes than tumor.

Profiling relied on immunoSEQ multiplex PCR, and the TCRdb table lists in-frame clones only, not all of them. In the table there are thousands of clones, around 74% of which are singletons. Surgery without prior neoadjuvant therapy was the treatment of the selected pancreatic ductal adenocarcinoma patients. The clonotype originates from a human donor with pancreatic ductal adenocarcinoma. The chain uses TRBV18 and TRBJ2-1, with TRBD2 identical over 12 bases. What was sequenced was pancreatic tumor tissue. The CDR3 is CASSRVGLAGFFNEQFF. The CDR3 DNA is TGTGCCAGCTCACGGGTCGGACTAGCGGGGTTCTTCAATGAGCAGTTCTTC.